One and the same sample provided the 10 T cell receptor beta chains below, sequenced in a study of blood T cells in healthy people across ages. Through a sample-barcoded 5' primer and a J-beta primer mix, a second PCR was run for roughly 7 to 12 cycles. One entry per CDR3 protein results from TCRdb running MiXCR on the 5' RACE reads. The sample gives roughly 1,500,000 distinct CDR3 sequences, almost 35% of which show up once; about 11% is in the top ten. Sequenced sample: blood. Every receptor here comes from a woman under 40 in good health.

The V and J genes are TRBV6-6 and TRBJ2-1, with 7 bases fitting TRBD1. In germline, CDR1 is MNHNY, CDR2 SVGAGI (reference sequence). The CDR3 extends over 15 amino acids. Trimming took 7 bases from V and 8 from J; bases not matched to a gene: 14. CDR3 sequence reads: CASIREGASAHEQFF. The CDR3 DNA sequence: TGTGCCAGCATCCGAGAGGGGGCCTCTGCACATGAGCAGTTCTTC.

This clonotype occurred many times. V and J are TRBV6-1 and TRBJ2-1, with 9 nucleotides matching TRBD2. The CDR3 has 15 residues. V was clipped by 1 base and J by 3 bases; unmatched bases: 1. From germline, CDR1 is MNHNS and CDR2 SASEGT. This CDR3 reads CASSEEAGGYNEQFF. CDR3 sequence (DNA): TGTGCCAGCAGTGAAGAAGCGGGAGGCTACAATGAGCAGTTCTTC.

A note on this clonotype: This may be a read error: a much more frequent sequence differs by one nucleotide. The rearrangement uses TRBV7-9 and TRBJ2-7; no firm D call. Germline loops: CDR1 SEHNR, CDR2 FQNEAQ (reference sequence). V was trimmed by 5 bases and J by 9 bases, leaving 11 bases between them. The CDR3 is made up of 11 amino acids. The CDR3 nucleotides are TGTGCCAGCAGCAACAGAGGCGGGCAGTACTTC. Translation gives CASSNRGGQYF.

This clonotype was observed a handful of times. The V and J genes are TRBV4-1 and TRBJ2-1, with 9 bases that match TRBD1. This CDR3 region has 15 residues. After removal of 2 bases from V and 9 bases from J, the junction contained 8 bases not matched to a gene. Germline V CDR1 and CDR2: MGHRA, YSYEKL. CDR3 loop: CASSQQGQGNREQFF. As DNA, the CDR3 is TGCGCCAGCAGCCAACAGGGACAGGGAAATCGTGAGCAGTTCTTC.

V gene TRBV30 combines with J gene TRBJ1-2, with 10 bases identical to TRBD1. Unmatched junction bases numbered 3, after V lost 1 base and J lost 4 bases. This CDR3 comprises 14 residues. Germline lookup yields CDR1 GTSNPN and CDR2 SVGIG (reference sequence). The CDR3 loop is CAWSEGDRGYGYTF. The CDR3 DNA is TGTGCCTGGAGTGAGGGGGACAGGGGCTATGGCTACACCTTC.

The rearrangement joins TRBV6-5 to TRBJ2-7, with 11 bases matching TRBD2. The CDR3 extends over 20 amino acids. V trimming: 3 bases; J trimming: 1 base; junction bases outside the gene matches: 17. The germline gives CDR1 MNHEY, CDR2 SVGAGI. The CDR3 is CASSYGPASGGHRGSYEQYF. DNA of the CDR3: TGTGCCAGCAGTTATGGCCCGGCTAGCGGGGGGCATCGGGGATCCTACGAGCAGTACTTC.

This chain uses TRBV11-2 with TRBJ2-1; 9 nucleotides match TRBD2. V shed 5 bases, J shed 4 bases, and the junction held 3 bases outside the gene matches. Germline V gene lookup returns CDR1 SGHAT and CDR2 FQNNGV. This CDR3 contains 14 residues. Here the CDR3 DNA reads TGTGCCAGCAGCCAAGCGGGGGGTTACAATGAGCAGTTCTTC. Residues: CASSQAGGYNEQFF.

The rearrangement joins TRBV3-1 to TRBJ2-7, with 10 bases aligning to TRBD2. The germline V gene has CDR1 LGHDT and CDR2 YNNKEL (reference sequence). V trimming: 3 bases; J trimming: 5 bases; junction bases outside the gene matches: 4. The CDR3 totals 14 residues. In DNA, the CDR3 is TGTGCCAGCAGCCATCAGCGGGGGGGCAACGAGCAGTACTTC. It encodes CASSHQRGGNEQYF.

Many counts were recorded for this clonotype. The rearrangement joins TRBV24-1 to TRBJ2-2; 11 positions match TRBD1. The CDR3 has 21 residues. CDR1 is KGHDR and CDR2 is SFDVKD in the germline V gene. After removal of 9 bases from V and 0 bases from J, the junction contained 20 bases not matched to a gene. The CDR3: CATRLGTGGAGPLSNTGELFF. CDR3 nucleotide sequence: TGTGCCACCCGGCTGGGGACAGGGGGAGCGGGGCCACTTTCGAACACCGGGGAGCTGTTTTTT.

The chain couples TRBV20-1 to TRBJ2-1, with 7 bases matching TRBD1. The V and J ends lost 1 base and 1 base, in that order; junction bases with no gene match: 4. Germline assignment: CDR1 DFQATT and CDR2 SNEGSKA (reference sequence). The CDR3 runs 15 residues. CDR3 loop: CSARVRDRSYNEQFF. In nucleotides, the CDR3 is TGCAGTGCTAGAGTAAGGGACAGATCCTACAATGAGCAGTTCTTC.